This T cell receptor (beta chain) is drawn from a study of T cell responses to AZD1222 COVID-19 vaccine. Study-level points and caveats: Every sample of the repertoires postdated the peak T cell response. Vaccine-associated CD4 TCRs spanned spike, dominant at 160-218 and 743-854. Just a handful of people given AZD1222 tested seropositive at baseline. Females outnumbered males among donors, who were mostly white British; clonal diversity was possibly underestimated.

For this clone: Its antigen is as yet unknown.

Unmatched junction bases numbered 7, after V lost 4 bases and J lost 8 bases. Germline V CDR1 and CDR2: MNHEY, SMNVEV (reference sequence). This CDR3 spans 16 amino acids. Assay: immunoSEQ multiplex PCR; the TCRdb copy retains only in-frame clones and omits some. Of some 140,000 clones detected, around 85% appear once; the ten largest clones hold more than 5.5%. The gene calls are TRBV27 and TRBJ2-1, with TRBD2 identical over 14 bases. The receptor's source is an adult in good health. Sequenced here: peripheral blood, sampled on day 0 of MenACWY control vaccination. The CDR3 coding sequence is TGTGCCAGCAGTTACCTCGGGACTAGCGGGAGTGATGAGCAGTTCTTC. It specifies CASSYLGTSGSDEQFF.